This T cell receptor beta chain came from a study of blood T cell repertoires in COVID-19 (dated by TCRdb to about 2020). In terms of the full investigation: Samples from collaborators originated in the United States, Italy and Spain and spanned both the acute and convalescent phases of COVID-19. The prospective study material was composed of cDNA or gDNA derived from T cells, B-cell-depleted T cells, or PBMCs. The dataset comprised deeply sampled blood TCRbeta repertoires from subjects exposed to, actively infected with, or recovered from COVID-19. The repertoires were made available in a free public database intended to serve as a resource for research on the immune response to SARS-CoV-2. Samples came from the ongoing ImmuneRACE study (first 160 participants) plus 1,254 subjects from 6 global collaborators. A de-identified subject ID, COVID-19 status, age in years and sex were almost always included in the sample metadata. HLA class I and class II types, where available, came from metadata supplied by the sample provider rather than from assay-based typing. The investigation overall reported the following: The quantity of clinical and demographic metadata differed by source and by participant and was supplied without curation.

TCRbeta CDR3 regions were amplified from genomic DNA using the immunoSEQ Assay, a bias-controlled multiplex PCR. Per the source publication's procedure: Within the assay, amplification of reference gene primers was used to estimate how many nucleated cells each sample contained. To quantify the absolute abundance of each unique TCRbeta CDR3 rearrangement, sequence reads were collapsed and filtered. Productive Simpson clonality was computed per sample as the square root of Simpson's diversity index over productive rearrangements. The immuneACCESS repertoire file appears here via TCRdb, limited to in-frame rearrangements. These files lack a portion of the clones; in checked studies, under half of the deficit traces to unresolved V genes, and the cause of the others is not known. That table supplies the V and J calls and clone size; D and trimming were determined from the DNA. This sample comprises some 150,000 clones, approximately 85% of them detected only once. The top ten constitute about 1.2% of the sample.

Samples from volunteer blood donors who had recovered from COVID-19 were contributed by a second Seattle source. The collaborating institutions used their own protocols to collect whole blood in K2EDTA tubes. For TCRbeta analysis, collaborators shipped samples in one of three forms: frozen whole blood, isolated PBMCs, or DNA extracted from either of those sample types. The germline V gene (reference sequence) gives CDR1 as LNHNV and CDR2 as YYDKDF. The CDR3 spans 14 residues, from the cysteine through the phenylalanine. Left in the record is the CDR3 DNA by itself, 42 bases read in frame from the first base. Germline trimming: 5 bases from V, 8 bases from J; junction bases outside gene matches: 6. To note about this clone: Its antigen is still unknown. Within one base of it there is no much larger clone, and no base qualities were kept.

This sequence uses TRBV15 and TRBJ2-4; TRBD1 lines up with 10 middle nucleotides. The receptor was isolated from a man between 60 and 75 years old who had recovered from COVID-19. The sample was peripheral blood. The CDR3 region has the sequence CATSWTGGSDIQYF. The DNA is as follows: TGTGCCACCAGCTGGACAGGGGGGTCGGACATTCAGTACTTC.